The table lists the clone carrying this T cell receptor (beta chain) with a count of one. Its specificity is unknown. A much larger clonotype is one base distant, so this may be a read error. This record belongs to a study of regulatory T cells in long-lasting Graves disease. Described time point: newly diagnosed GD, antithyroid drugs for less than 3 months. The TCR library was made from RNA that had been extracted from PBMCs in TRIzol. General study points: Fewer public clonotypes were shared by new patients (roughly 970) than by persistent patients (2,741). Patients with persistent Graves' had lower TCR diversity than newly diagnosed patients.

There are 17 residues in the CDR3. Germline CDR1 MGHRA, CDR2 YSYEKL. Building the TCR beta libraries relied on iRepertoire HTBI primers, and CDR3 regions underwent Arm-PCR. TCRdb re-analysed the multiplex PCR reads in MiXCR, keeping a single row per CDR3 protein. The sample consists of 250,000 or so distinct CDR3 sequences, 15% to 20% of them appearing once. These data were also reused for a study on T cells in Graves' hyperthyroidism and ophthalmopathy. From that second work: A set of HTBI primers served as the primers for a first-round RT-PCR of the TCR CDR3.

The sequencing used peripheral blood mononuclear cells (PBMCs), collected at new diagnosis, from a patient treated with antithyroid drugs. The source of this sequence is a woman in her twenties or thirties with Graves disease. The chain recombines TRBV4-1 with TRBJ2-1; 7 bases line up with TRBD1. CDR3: CASSRTTSRGPINERFF. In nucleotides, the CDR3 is TGCGCCAGCAGCCGAACCACGTCGAGGGGGCCCATCAATGAGCGGTTCTTC.